These T cell receptor beta chains were read from a single sample in a study of a mutant IDH1 vaccine in newly diagnosed glioma. These receptors are not linked to any known antigen. Only in-frame clones appear in the TCRdb table, and some are missing; sequencing was by immunoSEQ multiplex PCR. The sample includes about 31,000 clones, approximately 78% of them seen just once. The starting material was PBMCs, obtained from a glioma patient whose treatment included an IDH1 peptide vaccine. These receptors were taken from a woman aged 40-49 years with glioma. CDR3s include the opening cysteine and the closing phenylalanine or tryptophan. The D gene is left open where the match is weak. The size entry is marked missing in some rows and otherwise reads once, few, many or a size class.

d_call,clone_size,j_call,v_call,cdr3_aa,cdr3_nt
NA,NA,TRBJ1-2,TRBV27,CASSLSPGLYGYTF,TGTGCCAGCAGTTTATCCCCGGGACTCTATGGCTACACCTTC
TRBD2,NA,TRBJ2-1,TRBV2,CAGLTRGAGNEQFF,TGTGCCGGACTTACGCGGGGGGCGGGGAATGAGCAGTTCTTC
NA,once,TRBJ1-2,TRBV5-1,CASSLQQDFYGYTF,TGCGCCAGCAGCTTACAACAGGACTTCTATGGCTACACCTTC
TRBD2,NA,TRBJ2-1,TRBV25-1,CASSDNTGTSGGEQFF,TGTGCCAGCAGTGACAATACCGGGACTAGCGGGGGTGAGCAGTTCTTC
NA,NA,TRBJ2-3,TRBV7-8,CASSLVGAPRTDTQYF,TGTGCCAGCAGCTTAGTGGGGGCGCCCCGCACAGATACGCAGTATTTT
NA,NA,TRBJ1-2,TRBV14,CASSQGVGGSLGYTF,TGTGCCAGCAGCCAAGGCGTTGGAGGGAGCCTAGGCTACACCTTC
TRBD2,once,TRBJ2-3,TRBV7-8,CASSTAGAITDTQYF,TGTGCCAGCAGTACAGCGGGGGCTATTACAGATACGCAGTATTTT
NA,NA,TRBJ2-1,TRBV5-4,CASRPQGPNSYNEQFF,TGTGCCAGCAGGCCCCAGGGGCCCAACTCCTACAATGAGCAGTTCTTC
NA,few,TRBJ1-4,TRBV13,CASSLGPFNEKLFF,TGTGCCAGCAGCCTTGGACCTTTCAATGAAAAACTGTTTTTT
TRBD2,few,TRBJ2-3,TRBV5-1,CASSLGTSGGTHTQYF,TGCGCCAGCAGCTTGGGGACTAGCGGGGGGACCCATACGCAGTATTTT
NA,NA,TRBJ1-4,TRBV18,CASREHGAANEKLFF,TGTGCCAGCCGGGAACACGGCGCGGCTAATGAAAAACTGTTTTTT
NA,NA,TRBJ2-3,TRBV18,CASSPPAGRTDTQYF,TGTGCCAGCTCACCACCGGCAGGGCGGACAGATACGCAGTATTTT
TRBD1,NA,TRBJ2-1,TRBV4-1,CASSPSAGGWVVNEQFF,TGCGCCAGCAGCCCCTCGGCAGGGGGATGGGTCGTTAATGAGCAGTTCTTC
TRBD2,NA,TRBJ2-5,TRBV19,CASSPDSGGAGETQYF,TGTGCCAGTAGTCCTGACAGCGGGGGGGCCGGAGAGACCCAGTACTTC
NA,NA,TRBJ1-4,TRBV7-9,CASSLGVEKLFF,TGTGCCAGCAGCTTGGGGGTGGAAAAACTGTTTTTT
NA,NA,TRBJ1-5,TRBV19,CASSSITGFSVNQPQHF,TGTGCCAGTAGTTCTATTACAGGGTTCAGTGTCAATCAGCCCCAGCATTTT
TRBD1,NA,TRBJ1-1,TRBV5-4,CASSGGTGVDTEAFF,TGTGCCAGCAGCGGGGGGACAGGGGTGGACACTGAAGCTTTCTTT
TRBD2,NA,TRBJ2-7,TRBV7-2,CASSSSGGALNEQYF,TGTGCCAGCAGCTCTAGCGGGGGGGCGTTAAACGAGCAGTACTTC
NA,NA,TRBJ1-3,TRBV18,CASSPKGLASGNTIYF,TGTGCCAGCTCACCGAAGGGGCTCGCCTCTGGAAACACCATATATTTT
NA,NA,TRBJ2-7,TRBV5-4,CASSSYYEQYF,TGTGCCAGCAGCTCCTATTACGAGCAGTACTTC
NA,NA,TRBJ2-5,TRBV4-3,CASSQEKGETQYF,TGCGCCAGCAGCCAAGAGAAGGGGGAGACCCAGTACTTC
NA,NA,TRBJ2-7,TRBV5-1,CASSSTGPEQYF,TGCGCCAGCAGCAGCACAGGGCCCGAGCAGTACTTC
NA,few,TRBJ1-5,TRBV30,CAWSLSGFNQPQHF,TGTGCCTGGAGTCTCTCGGGGTTCAATCAGCCCCAGCATTTT
TRBD2,NA,TRBJ2-1,TRBV5-8,CASSLVGLAGGESYNEQFF,TGTGCCAGCAGCTTGGTAGGGCTAGCGGGGGGGGAATCCTACAATGAGCAGTTCTTC
NA,NA,TRBJ1-5,TRBV7-2,CASSLGTTLGSLPQHF,TGTGCCAGCAGCTTAGGGACCACCCTCGGTAGTTTGCCCCAGCATTTT